These 23 T cell receptor beta chains share one sample of origin, sequenced in a study of PD-L1 blockade in urothelial cancer. Method: immunoSEQ multiplex PCR; TCRdb's copy keeps in-frame clones and lacks some. Here the sample spans about 19,000 clones, approximately 83% being singletons. Time point specified: peripheral blood 6 weeks after treatment start. The sample here was PBMCs, taken around atezolizumab (anti-PD-L1) treatment. All receptors come from a man aged 50 to 59 with urothelial cancer.

The rearrangement joins TRBV19 to TRBJ1-2; D gene unclear. CDR3 length equals 12 residues. CDR1 and CDR2 from the germline V gene are LNHDA and SQIVND (reference sequence). Trimming pared 4 bases from V and 4 bases from J, leaving 7 bases between. The CDR3 reads CASSTSVYGYTF. The CDR3 bases are TGTGCCAGTAGTACATCAGTCTATGGCTACACCTTC.

The chain combines TRBV28 with TRBJ2-3, with D possibly matching TRBD2 (6 bases). Between the trimmed V and J ends, which lost 4 bases and 3 bases, there was a span of 14 bases. CDR3 length: 15 amino acids. Germline V CDR1 and CDR2: MDHEN, SYDVKM. CDR3 nucleotides: TGTGCCAGCAGTTCCCCAGGCGGGGTGACAGATACGCAGTATTTT. This gives the protein CASSSPGGVTDTQYF.

The chain carries TRBV4-2 and TRBJ2-7; tentative D call: TRBD2 (6 bases). CDR1 and CDR2 (germline): LGHNA, YNFKEQ. With 1 base removed from V and 4 bases from J, the gap between germline ends came to 14 bases. This CDR3 spans 15 amino acids. CDR3 DNA sequence: TGTGCCAGCAGCCAAGTAGTTGGCAGCGGGTACGAGCAGTACTTC. Translation gives CASSQVVGSGYEQYF.

The chain is built from TRBV18 and TRBJ2-7; TRBD2 might be the D (7 bases). The CDR3 runs 18 residues. Trimming pared 5 bases from V and 5 bases from J, leaving 28 bases between. The germline gives CDR1 KGHSH, CDR2 LQKENI. CDR3: CASSLTYKGGGIRDEQYF. CDR3 in DNA: TGTGCCAGCTCATTAACATATAAGGGGGGGGGAATTCGCGACGAGCAGTACTTC.

The V call is TRBV10-3, the J call TRBJ1-2, with 10 positions matching TRBD1. The CDR3 loop spans 16 amino acids. Germline CDR1 ENHRY, CDR2 SYGVKD. The trim removed 3 bases at V and 3 bases at J, leaving 7 bases unmatched. CDR3 in DNA: TGTGCCATCAGTGACGCTGGGGACAGGGGAGACTATGGCTACACCTTC. It yields the protein CAISDAGDRGDYGYTF.

This clone was seen more than once but under ten times. The chain carries TRBV7-9 and TRBJ1-1; no reliable D call. Germline V lookup: CDR1 SEHNR, CDR2 FQNEAQ (reference sequence). The ends were cut back, 5 bases at V and 7 bases at J, with 14 bases in the middle. The CDR3 sequence is 13 residues long. CDR3 in amino acids: CASSPLWQDEAFF. CDR3 sequence (DNA): TGTGCCAGCAGCCCCCTGTGGCAGGATGAAGCTTTCTTT.

This CDR3 reads CASSKEGDSGNTIYF. CDR3 nucleotides: TGTGCCAGCAGCAAAGAGGGGGACTCTGGAAACACCATATATTTT. V is TRBV11-3 and J is TRBJ1-3; TRBD1 is a possible D gene (6 bases). The CDR3 runs to 15 residues. Germline CDR1 SGHNT, CDR2 YENEEA. V lost 5 bases, J lost 0 bases, and 11 bases lay in between.

The chain's CDR3 is CASSERQGMADTQYF. The CDR3 DNA is TGCGCCAGCAGTGAGAGACAGGGGATGGCAGATACGCAGTATTTT. This rearrangement joins TRBV10-1 to TRBJ2-3; 8 bases are a match to TRBD1. The CDR3 has 15 residues. With V trimmed by 2 bases and J by 4 bases, 5 bases remained unmatched. The germline V gene encodes CDR1 WNHNN and CDR2 SYGVQD (reference sequence).

In nucleotides, the CDR3 is TGTGCTAGTGGTTTCGCCGACAGGCGCAACTATGGCTACACCTTC. The encoded protein is CASGFADRRNYGYTF. V usage is TRBV12-5 and J usage is TRBJ1-2, with D possibly matching TRBD1 (6 bases). There are 15 residues in the CDR3. V gave up 3 bases and J gave up 2 bases, with 13 bases separating them. Looked up from germline, CDR1 is LGHNT and CDR2 is FRNRAP.

The genes are TRBV6-5 and TRBJ1-2; D possibly corresponds to TRBD1 (5 bases). Germline V gives CDR1 MNHEY, CDR2 SVGAGI. The CDR3 runs 15 residues. V was trimmed by 1 base and J by 3 bases, leaving 12 bases between them. CDR3 coding DNA: TGTGCCAGCAGTTACTATCGGGGGGGAGACTATGGCTACACCTTC. Its translation: CASSYYRGGDYGYTF.

This chain uses TRBV18 with TRBJ2-2; the match to TRBD1 covers 9 bases. Germline lookup yields CDR1 KGHSH and CDR2 LQKENI. The CDR3 loop spans 18 amino acids. With V trimmed by 3 bases and J by 2 bases, 10 bases remained unmatched. CDR3 residues: CASSPPGMGQGNTGELFF. Here the CDR3 DNA reads TGTGCCAGCTCACCTCCGGGAATGGGACAGGGAAACACCGGGGAGCTGTTTTTT.

The chain is built from TRBV7-2 and TRBJ1-1; D gene ambiguous. With 8 bases removed from V and 1 base from J, the gap between germline ends came to 17 bases. From germline, CDR1 is SGHTA and CDR2 FQGNSA. CDR3 length: 15 amino acids. The DNA for the CDR3 is TGTGCCAGCGGTTACTCGGGGAGGGCGAACACTGAAGCTTTCTTT. It codes for CASGYSGRANTEAFF.

The V and J genes are TRBV6-5 and TRBJ2-4, with 15 bases that match TRBD2. Germline CDR1 MNHEY, CDR2 SVGAGI. The CDR3 spans 14 residues. J lost 15 bases, V lost 6 bases, and 9 bases had no gene match. CDR3 region: CASRDGLAGGTPYF. In nucleotides, the CDR3 is TGTGCCAGCAGGGACGGACTAGCGGGGGGGACGCCGTACTTC.

The CDR3, as DNA: TGTGCCAGCAGGGGGACACTACTAGAGGGTCAGCCCCAGCATTTT. Translating gives CASRGTLLEGQPQHF. V gene TRBV2 combines with J gene TRBJ1-5, with a weak D call TRBD1 (6 bases). Germline CDR1 reads SNHLY; CDR2 reads FYNNEI. This CDR3 comprises 15 residues. Trimming left V 6 bases short and J 6 bases short, with 18 bases between. Full variable domain (outside the CDR3, taken from reference TRBV2 and TRBJ1-5): EPEVTQTPSHQVTQMGQEVILRCVPISNHLYFYWYRQILGQKVEFLVSFYNNEISEKSEIFDDQFSVERPDGSNFTLKIRSTKLEDSAMYFCASRGTLLEGQPQHFGDGTRLSIL.

The chain combines TRBV5-1 with TRBJ2-3; 7 nucleotides agree with TRBD2. CDR3 length: 15 residues. The V gene end was trimmed by 0 bases and the J gene end by 3 bases; junction bases not matched to a gene: 4. Looked up from germline, CDR1 is SGHRS and CDR2 is YFSETQ. The CDR3 loop reads CASSLVASGTDTQYF. CDR3 in DNA: TGCGCCAGCAGCTTGGTGGCTAGCGGTACAGATACGCAGTATTTT.

The rearrangement uses TRBV5-4 and TRBJ1-4; D unresolved. V was trimmed by 2 bases and J by 8 bases, leaving 7 bases between them. CDR3 length: 12 amino acids. Germline V CDR1 and CDR2: SGHNT, YYREEE (reference sequence). The CDR3 protein is CASSFPGEKLFF. DNA of the CDR3: TGTGCCAGCAGCTTTCCGGGAGAAAAACTGTTTTTT.

The genes are TRBV19 and TRBJ2-1; 9 bases align to TRBD2. This CDR3 spans 16 amino acids. The germline gives CDR1 LNHDA, CDR2 SQIVND (reference sequence). V dropped 0 bases and J dropped 7; count of bases not matched to a gene: 7. The CDR3 DNA follows: TGTGCCAGTAGTATAGATTCTAGCGGGAACTTGAATGAGCAGTTCTTC. Amino acid sequence: CASSIDSSGNLNEQFF. The full variable domain, its missing parts supplied by reference TRBV19 and TRBJ2-1, is DGGITQSPKYLFRKEGQNVTLSCEQNLNHDAMYWYRQDPGQGLRLIYYSQIVNDFQKGDIAEGYSVSREKKESFPLTVTSAQKNPTAFYLCASSIDSSGNLNEQFFGPGTRLTVL.

The chain uses TRBV6-1 and TRBJ1-5, with 10 bases matching TRBD1. CDR3 length: 16 amino acids. Germline assignment: CDR1 MNHNS and CDR2 SASEGT. V lost 4 bases to trimming and J lost 2 bases; unmatched junction nucleotides: 5. CDR3 sequence (DNA): TGTGCCAGCAGTGCCGGGACAGGGGTAGGCAATCAGCCCCAGCATTTT. It translates to CASSAGTGVGNQPQHF.

This clone was seen a single time. The gene calls are TRBV7-2 and TRBJ1-2; TRBD1 is a possible D gene (5 bases). The CDR3 extends over 12 amino acids. Trimming removed 5 bases from V and 3 bases from J, with 7 bases in between. CDR1 is SGHTA and CDR2 is FQGNSA in the germline V gene. This CDR3 reads CASSPGYYGYTF. The CDR3 coding sequence is TGTGCCAGCAGCCCAGGGTACTATGGCTACACCTTC.

The rearrangement links TRBV18 to TRBJ1-5; 7 bases are shared with TRBD1. This CDR3 comprises 14 residues. Germline assignment: CDR1 KGHSH and CDR2 LQKENI. The V and J ends lost 2 bases and 2 bases, in that order; junction bases with no gene match: 0. The CDR3 spells CASSPGTGNQPQHF. The DNA for the CDR3 is TGTGCCAGCTCACCAGGGACAGGCAATCAGCCCCAGCATTTT. Full variable domain (missing parts from reference TRBV18 and TRBJ1-5): NAGVMQNPRHLVRRRGQEARLRCSPMKGHSHVYWYRQLPEEGLKFMVYLQKENIIDESGMPKERFSAEFPKEGPSILRIQQVVRGDSAAYFCASSPGTGNQPQHFGDGTRLSIL.

The chain carries TRBV10-3 and TRBJ1-2; 10 nucleotides agree with TRBD1. Per germline, CDR1 ENHRY and CDR2 SYGVKD. The CDR3 extends over 15 amino acids. V lost 6 bases, J lost 6 bases, and 10 bases stayed unmatched. CDR3 nucleotide sequence: TGTGCCATCAGACCCGGGACAGGGGAGGTAAATGGCTACACCTTC. Translation gives CAIRPGTGEVNGYTF.

The chain is built from TRBV9 and TRBJ1-1, with 10 bases lining up with TRBD1. Germline V CDR1 and CDR2: SGDLS, YYNGEE. V trimming: 2 bases; J trimming: 1 base; junction bases outside the gene matches: 2. The CDR3 covers 15 residues. For the CDR3, the DNA is TGTGCCAGCAGCGTGGGGACAGGGGAGAACACTGAAGCTTTCTTT. Translating it yields CASSVGTGENTEAFF.

The rearrangement uses TRBV4-2 and TRBJ1-3; no definite D call. CDR1 is LGHNA, CDR2 YNFKEQ, per germline. V gave up 0 bases and J gave up 0 bases, with 9 bases separating them. The CDR3 consists of 16 residues. The CDR3 DNA sequence: TGTGCCAGCAGCCAAGATCACAGCTCCTCTGGAAACACCATATATTTT. Translated: CASSQDHSSSGNTIYF.